The 32 T cell receptor beta chains listed next were all sequenced from one sample in a study of blood T cells in healthy people across ages (dated by TCRdb to the mid-2010s). Library preparation employed 5' RACE. The data were produced on an Illumina HiSeq 2500. A second PCR of about 7 to 12 cycles was performed with a sample-barcoded 5' primer and a J-beta primer mix. TCRdb reran the public reads through fastp at Q25 and MiXCR, keeping productive beta chains. Here each entry gathers all rows of one CDR3 protein and keeps the most common genes and DNA. Present in this sample are under 1 million distinct CDR3 sequences, approximately 48% of which were seen just once. Approximately 20% of the sample is in the top ten clones. Input material: blood. Source of these receptors: a man in his sixties in good health.

This clonotype has more than one count but fewer than ten. This chain joins TRBV7-6 and TRBJ1-2, with TRBD1 matching over 9 bases. J lost 3 bases, V lost 0 bases, and 20 bases had no gene match. This CDR3 region has 21 residues. Germline lookup yields CDR1 SGHVS and CDR2 FNYEAQ. The CDR3, as DNA: TGTGCCAGCAGCTTAGCCCCAGATCCGGGACAGGGTGTTCTGTTTGACTATGGCTACACCTTC. Protein product: CASSLAPDPGQGVLFDYGYTF.

The table lists this clonotype with a few counts. The CDR3 loop reads CASSGHDRVWRYEQYF. The CDR3 nucleotides are TGTGCCAGCAGCGGGCACGACAGGGTGTGGCGGTACGAGCAGTACTTC. The chain combines TRBV5-6 with TRBJ2-7; 7 nucleotides match TRBD1. Germline CDR1 reads SGHDT; CDR2 reads YYEEEE. V dropped 4 bases and J dropped 4; count of bases not matched to a gene: 14. The CDR3 is 16 residues long.

The rearrangement links TRBV4-3 to TRBJ1-4; D is undetermined. Germline assignment: CDR1 LGHNA and CDR2 YSLEER. The CDR3 extends over 16 amino acids. Trimming pared 2 bases from V and 8 bases from J, leaving 18 bases between. The CDR3 coding sequence is TGCGCCAGCAGCCAATCGAGGACCACCCGAGGGGAAAAACTGTTTTTT. Its protein is CASSQSRTTRGEKLFF.

The chain joins TRBV4-3 to TRBJ2-2; perhaps TRBD1 as D (5 bases). V dropped 0 bases and J dropped 5 bases, with 7 bases sitting between them. Germline assignment: CDR1 LGHNA and CDR2 YSLEER. The CDR3 has 14 amino acids. The CDR3, as DNA: TGCGCCAGCAGCCAAGATTCAGGGACCGGGGAGCTGTTTTTT. Translation: CASSQDSGTGELFF.

CDR3 sequence: CASSVTGGLFDTQYF. The CDR3 coding sequence is TGTGCCAGCAGCGTAACAGGGGGTCTCTTCGATACGCAGTATTTT. The V call is TRBV7-2, the J call TRBJ2-3; 8 positions match TRBD1. V was pared by 5 bases and J by 6 bases, with 10 bases of the junction left unmatched. Looked up from germline, CDR1 is SGHTA and CDR2 is FQGNSA. This CDR3 contains 15 residues.

This clonotype has a handful of counts. The gene calls are TRBV7-2 and TRBJ2-5; 7 positions agree with TRBD1. The DNA end is a closer match to TRBJ2-7, so the J assignment may be wrong. Germline V gene data show CDR1 as SGHTA and CDR2 as FQGNSA. The CDR3 consists of 14 residues. CDR3 bases: TGTGCCAGCAGGCCCAGCACAGGGGACCACGAGCAGTACTTC. Amino acids: CASRPSTGDHEQYF.

The J gene is TRBJ2-2, the V gene TRBV7-2, with D possibly TRBD2 on 7 matching bases. The CDR3 is 16 residues long. Germline V gene sequence: CDR1 SGHTA, CDR2 FQGNSA. V was shortened by 5 bases and J by 0 bases, with 13 bases between the two germline ends. The CDR3 DNA reads TGTGCCAGCAGCCCAGAGGGGGGGCCGAACACCGGGGAGCTGTTTTTT. This translates into CASSPEGGPNTGELFF.

The J gene is TRBJ2-4, the V gene TRBV20-1, with TRBD1 matching 9 bases. With the DNA end fitting TRBJ2-7 better, the J assignment may be wrong. Germline V gene data show CDR1 as DFQATT and CDR2 as SNEGSKA (reference sequence). This CDR3 is built from 13 residues. For the CDR3, the DNA is TGCAGTGCTGCCACAGGGGGCGGGTACGAGCAGTACTTC. Residues: CSAATGGGYEQYF.

This clonotype was counted a single time. The V gene is TRBV20-1, the J gene TRBJ1-3, with D possibly being TRBD1 (5 bases). V lost 1 base, J lost 0 bases, and 16 bases lay in between. CDR3 size: 17 residues. Germline CDR1 is DFQATT and CDR2 is SNEGSKA (reference sequence). CDR3 coding DNA: TGCAGTGCTAGAGCCCCCACTACAGGCTTCTCTGGAAACACCATATATTTT. Its translation is CSARAPTTGFSGNTIYF.

In its sample, this clonotype was seen a few times. J is TRBJ2-7 and V is TRBV29-1, with a weak D call TRBD1 (5 bases). The CDR3 covers 17 residues. V was cut by 6 bases and J by 3 bases, with 27 bases left in between. Germline CDR1 and CDR2: SQVTM and ANQGSEA. CDR3 sequence: CSVLAHGAEDLIYEQYF. The DNA of the CDR3 is TGCAGCGTATTGGCGCATGGGGCAGAAGACTTAATCTACGAGCAGTACTTC.

This clonotype was counted a single time. Sequence at one end of the junction differs from germline and may be a read error. V gene TRBV7-3 combines with J gene TRBJ2-1, with 10 bases fitting TRBD1. The CDR3 totals 14 residues. The germline V gene has CDR1 SGHTA and CDR2 FQGTGA. In nucleotides, the CDR3 is TGTGCCCGCAGCCGGGACAGGGGTCCTAATGAGCAGTTCTTC. Protein: CARSRDRGPNEQFF.

The V call is TRBV20-1, the J call TRBJ2-1; 9 positions match TRBD1. The trim removed 0 bases at V and 7 bases at J, leaving 7 bases unmatched. This CDR3 contains 15 residues. Germline V gene data show CDR1 as DFQATT and CDR2 as SNEGSKA (reference sequence). The CDR3 sequence: CSARDRQGVVNEQFF. For the CDR3, the DNA is TGCAGTGCTAGAGATCGACAGGGGGTTGTGAATGAGCAGTTCTTC.

About this clonotype itself: A much larger clone is a single base away; this may be a read error. The J gene is TRBJ2-7, the V gene TRBV29-1; D is unclear. Per the germline V gene, CDR1 is SQVTM and CDR2 is ANQGSEA. The germline V and J ends were trimmed by 4 bases and 2 bases, with 9 bases remaining between them. The CDR3 totals 12 residues. Here the CDR3 reads CSVAEATYEQYF. The CDR3 nucleotides read TGCAGCGTTGCCGAGGCTACCTACGAGCAGTACTTC.

The chain is built from TRBV4-3 and TRBJ1-2; TRBD1 matches at 7 bases. Germline loops: CDR1 LGHNA, CDR2 YSLEER. The CDR3 runs 16 residues. The V and J ends lost 0 bases and 10 bases, in that order; junction bases with no gene match: 14. The CDR3 loop reads CASSQEAGTVLTAYTF. The CDR3 DNA reads TGCGCCAGCAGCCAAGAGGCCGGGACAGTGCTCACCGCCTACACCTTC.

There are a few counts of this clonotype. V gene TRBV20-1 combines with J gene TRBJ2-1, with 11 bases matching TRBD2. The J segment lost 5 bases and the V segment lost 2 bases, leaving 11 bases of the junction unmatched. This CDR3 has 17 residues. Germline lookup yields CDR1 DFQATT and CDR2 SNEGSKA (reference sequence). CDR3 sequence: CSARLLAGASMDNEQFF. CDR3 in DNA: TGCAGTGCTAGATTACTAGCGGGGGCCTCTATGGACAATGAGCAGTTCTTC.

V is TRBV7-2 and J is TRBJ2-7, with D unclear. CDR1 is SGHTA and CDR2 is FQGNSA in the germline V gene. The CDR3 is 14 amino acids. V gave up 1 base and J gave up 2 bases, with 9 bases separating them. The CDR3 DNA follows: TGTGCCAGCAGCTTAGGAACGCAAACCTACGAGCAGTACTTC. Amino acids: CASSLGTQTYEQYF.

V usage is TRBV5-1 and J usage is TRBJ1-2; tentative D call: TRBD1 (6 bases). The germline gives CDR1 SGHRS, CDR2 YFSETQ. V gave up 4 bases and J gave up 5 bases, with 15 bases separating them. The CDR3 loop spans 14 amino acids. The CDR3 nucleotides are TGCGCCAGCAGCGAGGACAGTGAAAAATATGGCTACACCTTC. Amino acid sequence: CASSEDSEKYGYTF. Full variable domain (remainder filled in from reference TRBV5-1 and TRBJ1-2): KAGVTQTPRYLIKTRGQQVTLSCSPISGHRSVSWYQQTPGQGLQFLFEYFSETQRNKGNFPGRFSGRQFSNSRSEMNVSTLELGDSALYLCASSEDSEKYGYTFGSGTRLTVV.

The J gene is TRBJ2-7, the V gene TRBV6-5, with D possibly being TRBD2 (6 bases). The DNA matches TRBJ2-5 better at its end, which makes the J call doubtful. Per the germline V gene, CDR1 is MNHEY and CDR2 is SVGAGI. This CDR3 region has 14 residues. The CDR3 DNA reads TGTGCCAGCAGGGGACCGGGCGGGGTAGAGACCCAGTACTTC. The encoded protein is CASRGPGGVETQYF.

The chain combines TRBV6-5 with TRBJ2-1, with 8 bases fitting TRBD2. Looked up from germline, CDR1 is MNHEY and CDR2 is SVGAGI. Trimming cost V 5 bases and J 4 bases; bases outside gene matches: 7. The CDR3 length is 15 residues. The CDR3 here is CASSGERGSYNEQFF. Here the CDR3 DNA reads TGTGCCAGCAGTGGAGAGCGGGGGTCTTACAATGAGCAGTTCTTC.

The chain couples TRBV7-9 to TRBJ2-3, with a possible D match to TRBD2 (6 bases). Trimming stripped 1 base from V and 5 bases from J, with 13 bases between. Germline V gene data show CDR1 as SEHNR and CDR2 as FQNEAQ (reference sequence). There are 15 residues in the CDR3. CDR3 bases: TGTGCCAGCAGCTTAGGCACTAGCCGAGAAGATACGCAGTATTTT. Protein: CASSLGTSREDTQYF.

The chain employs TRBV28 and TRBJ2-7; D may correspond to TRBD1 or TRBD2 (5 bases each). There are 15 residues in the CDR3. V was clipped by 2 bases and J by 5 bases, with 16 bases between them. Germline V gene lookup returns CDR1 MDHEN and CDR2 SYDVKM. The CDR3 DNA follows: TGTGCCAGCAGTTTAACCAGGGACCCTGACCACGAGCAGTACTTC. Translating gives CASSLTRDPDHEQYF.

Only a few counts were recorded for this clonotype. CDR3 nucleotide sequence: TGTGCCAGCAGCCCAGCCGGGGACAGGGCCTACGAGCAGTACTTC. Translating it yields CASSPAGDRAYEQYF. V usage is TRBV7-9 and J usage is TRBJ2-7; TRBD1 matches 9 bases. The CDR3 has 15 amino acids. After removal of 5 bases from V and 2 bases from J, the junction contained 7 bases not matched to a gene. From germline, CDR1 is SEHNR and CDR2 FQNEAQ (reference sequence).

J is TRBJ2-3 and V is TRBV20-1; D might be TRBD2 (6 bases). The CDR3 has 15 residues. The V gene lost 5 bases and the J gene lost 0 bases, with 15 bases spanning the gap. Germline values: CDR1 DFQATT, CDR2 SNEGSKA (reference sequence). CDR3 in DNA: TGCAGTGCTGGTAGGGGACTGACTAGCACAGATACGCAGTATTTT. Its protein product is CSAGRGLTSTDTQYF.

This clonotype turned up a few times. The chain couples TRBV18 to TRBJ2-1; 8 positions match TRBD2. The length of the CDR3 is 16 residues. The germline V gene has CDR1 KGHSH and CDR2 LQKENI. V was pared by 3 bases and J by 5 bases, with 9 bases of the junction left unmatched. CDR3 nucleotide sequence: TGTGCCAGCTCACCGGGGGCGGGGGGCCAGAACAATGAGCAGTTCTTC. Its translation is CASSPGAGGQNNEQFF. Variable domain in full (rest from reference TRBV18 and TRBJ2-1): NAGVMQNPRHLVRRRGQEARLRCSPMKGHSHVYWYRQLPEEGLKFMVYLQKENIIDESGMPKERFSAEFPKEGPSILRIQQVVRGDSAAYFCASSPGAGGQNNEQFFGPGTRLTVL.

V is TRBV14 and J is TRBJ2-1; either TRBD1 or TRBD2 may fit D (5 bases each). The germline V gene has CDR1 SGHDN and CDR2 FVKESK. This CDR3 spans 16 amino acids. Trimming took 0 bases from V and 4 from J, leaving 13 bases between them. The CDR3 is CASSQDAGTAYNEQFF. The DNA of the CDR3 is TGTGCCAGCAGCCAAGACGCCGGGACGGCATACAATGAGCAGTTCTTC.

The chain uses TRBV27 and TRBJ1-4; D is possibly TRBD1 (5 bases). CDR3 length: 13 amino acids. The V end lost 4 bases, the J end lost 10 bases, and 13 bases lay between the germline ends. CDR1 and CDR2 from the germline V gene are MNHEY and SMNVEV (reference sequence). CDR3 sequence: CASSWGLRGKLFF. The CDR3 region has the DNA TGTGCCAGCAGTTGGGGCCTCCGGGGAAAACTGTTTTTT.

V usage is TRBV20-1 and J usage is TRBJ2-3; D is unclear. Trimming removed 6 bases at V and 2 bases at J, with 9 bases between. Looked up from germline, CDR1 is DFQATT and CDR2 is SNEGSKA (reference sequence). The CDR3 runs to 12 residues. In DNA, the CDR3 is TGCAGTGCCGTCACAAACACAGATACGCAGTATTTT. Translating gives CSAVTNTDTQYF.

The rearrangement links TRBV20-1 to TRBJ1-1; 7 positions agree with TRBD1. This CDR3 region has 11 residues. Germline lookup yields CDR1 DFQATT and CDR2 SNEGSKA (reference sequence). V dropped 5 bases and J dropped 9; count of bases not matched to a gene: 6. The CDR3 DNA follows: TGCAGTGCTTCTGACAGGGATCAAGCTTTCTTT. Translating it yields CSASDRDQAFF.

This rearrangement joins TRBV21-1 to TRBJ1-2; the table names TRBD1, a call not compared with the DNA. TRBV21-1 is labeled a pseudogene. The CDR3 covers 16 residues. In DNA, the CDR3 is TGTGCCAGCAGCAGACACAGGGATCTCGGGCGAAGAGGCTACACCTTC. Translation: CASSRHRDLGRRGYTF.

The chain is built from TRBV4-1 and TRBJ2-7; 9 bases are shared with TRBD2. The germline V gene encodes CDR1 MGHRA and CDR2 YSYEKL. The CDR3 extends over 17 amino acids. V shed 4 bases, J shed 3 bases, and the junction held 13 bases outside the gene matches. The CDR3 bases are TGCGCCAGCAGCCGTAGGGAAGTGGTAGCGGGAGTCTACGAGCAGTACTTC. It specifies CASSRREVVAGVYEQYF.

J is TRBJ2-4 and V is TRBV10-3, with D hard to call. The J call may be faulty, since TRBJ2-5 better matches the DNA end. Germline V gene data show CDR1 as ENHRY and CDR2 as SYGVKD. This CDR3 comprises 12 residues. CDR3 DNA: TGTGCCATCAGTGAGTCGATTCAGACCCAGTACTTC. It encodes CAISESIQTQYF.

The chain uses TRBV27 and TRBJ1-5; unclear D gene. V was cut by 8 bases and J by 10 bases, with 9 bases left in between. The CDR3 is 10 residues long. Germline V gene data show CDR1 as MNHEY and CDR2 as SMNVEV (reference sequence). The CDR3 DNA reads as TGTGCCAGCCCCGCGGGACCCCAGCATTTT. The encoded protein is CASPAGPQHF.